This TCR beta chain was captured in a study of blood T cell repertoires in COVID-19. About the research overall: Acute and convalescent COVID-19 specimens originated in the United States, Italy and Spain. Nucleic acid was either cDNA or gDNA, and it came from T cells, B-cell-depleted T cells, or PBMCs.

Authors' analysis steps: Amplification of reference gene primers provided the estimated nucleated cell counts. Clones were sequenced by immunoSEQ multiplex PCR, and TCRdb holds only the in-frame ones, with some missing. Clone size and V and J calls were adopted from that table, with D and trimming inferred from the DNA. The sample lists 95,000 to 110,000 clones, 87% occurring once. The CDR3 is made up of 15 amino acids. Trimming shortened V by 4 bases and J by 2 bases, and 15 bases separated the two germline ends. Germline V lookup: CDR1 SGHNT, CDR2 YENEEA. V usage is TRBV11-3 and J usage is TRBJ2-7; weak D call: TRBD2 (6 bases). Sequencing input: peripheral blood. The receptor's source is a middle-aged man with acute or convalescent COVID-19. The CDR3 DNA sequence: TGTGCCAGCAGCTCGGGCGGGACGGTTACCTACGAGCAGTACTTC. This encodes CASSSGGTVTYEQYF.